A selection of T cell receptor beta chains follows, all from one sample in a study of blood T cell repertoires in COVID-19. Only in-frame clones appear in the TCRdb table, and some are missing; sequencing was by immunoSEQ multiplex PCR. The table shows about 42,000 clones, with about 85% occurring only once. Sequenced material: peripheral blood. The receptors originated from a man between 50 and 59 years old with active COVID-19. The CDR3 runs from the conserved cysteine through the conserved F or W. D genes are given only for firm matches. Size values are once, few and many counts, or a class for expanded clones, and some rows have none.

CDR3nt: TGTGCCAGCAGATTAACAGGGGTGAACACTGAAGCTTTCTTT
CDR3aa: CASRLTGVNTEAFF
v_gene: TRBV6-5
j_gene: TRBJ1-1
d_gene: TRBD1
abundance: once
len: 14

CDR3nt: TGTGCCAGCACCCCGCTATTGGGAGGTTGGGACACTGAAGCTTTCTTT
CDR3aa: CASTPLLGGWDTEAFF
v_gene: TRBV6-6
j_gene: TRBJ1-1
d_gene: -
abundance: -
len: 16

CDR3nt: TGTGCCAGCAGCGTAGACTACGCGGCTAGCTCCTACAATGAGCAGTTCTTC
CDR3aa: CASSVDYAASSYNEQFF
v_gene: TRBV9
j_gene: TRBJ2-1
d_gene: -
abundance: once
len: 17

CDR3nt: TGTGCCAGCAGTTCCTCGCGCAATGAGCAGTTCTTC
CDR3aa: CASSSSRNEQFF
v_gene: TRBV28
j_gene: TRBJ2-1
d_gene: -
abundance: once
len: 12

CDR3nt: TGTGCCAGCAGTGAACTTGCGAACACCGGGGAGCTGTTTTTT
CDR3aa: CASSELANTGELFF
v_gene: TRBV2
j_gene: TRBJ2-2
d_gene: -
abundance: once
len: 14

CDR3nt: TGTGCCAGCAGCACCCGACAGGGAACGAACACTGAAGCTTTCTTT
CDR3aa: CASSTRQGTNTEAFF
v_gene: TRBV7-6
j_gene: TRBJ1-1
d_gene: TRBD1
abundance: -
len: 15

CDR3nt: TGTGCCAGCAGCTTACGAGGTGGTGGGGGGGCGCGGACAGATACGCAGTATTTT
CDR3aa: CASSLRGGGGARTDTQYF
v_gene: TRBV7-2
j_gene: TRBJ2-3
d_gene: -
abundance: -
len: 18

CDR3nt: TGTGCCTGGAGGATCGGTGGGGCCAACGTCCTGACTTTC
CDR3aa: CAWRIGGANVLTF
v_gene: TRBV30
j_gene: TRBJ2-6
d_gene: -
abundance: -
len: 13

CDR3nt: TGTGCCAGCAGTTTATCCAGCTGGGGGGCCCAGTACTTC
CDR3aa: CASSLSSWGAQYF
v_gene: TRBV28
j_gene: TRBJ2-5
d_gene: -
abundance: -
len: 13

CDR3nt: TGTGCCAGCCGTAGCGGGAGAGCCTACGAGCAGTACTTC
CDR3aa: CASRSGRAYEQYF
v_gene: TRBV6-5
j_gene: TRBJ2-7
d_gene: TRBD2
abundance: -
len: 13

CDR3nt: TGCGCCAGCAGCGATCAGGGTTCTGGAAACACCATATATTTT
CDR3aa: CASSDQGSGNTIYF
v_gene: TRBV5-1
j_gene: TRBJ1-3
d_gene: -
abundance: once
len: 14

CDR3nt: TGTGCCAGCAGTGAGGGTCAACTTGCGGCAACAGGTGGAGAGCAGTACTTC
CDR3aa: CASSEGQLAATGGEQYF
v_gene: TRBV2
j_gene: TRBJ2-7
d_gene: -
abundance: -
len: 17

CDR3nt: TGTGCCAGCAGGGCGGATGCAGGAGGGACCCAGTACTTC
CDR3aa: CASRADAGGTQYF
v_gene: TRBV2
j_gene: TRBJ2-5
d_gene: -
abundance: -
len: 13

CDR3nt: TGTGCCAGCAGCTCAGGGCCCCAGGGGGCCTACTATGGCTACACCTTC
CDR3aa: CASSSGPQGAYYGYTF
v_gene: TRBV7-2
j_gene: TRBJ1-2
d_gene: TRBD1
abundance: -
len: 16

CDR3nt: TGTGCCAGCAGCCCCCGAATCAGGACTAGCTTAAGGGCCTACAATGAGCAGTTCTTC
CDR3aa: CASSPRIRTSLRAYNEQFF
v_gene: TRBV9
j_gene: TRBJ2-1
d_gene: TRBD2
abundance: once
len: 19